One sample yielded the 25 T cell receptor beta chains listed below, sequenced in a study of blood T cells in healthy people across ages. The authors ran a second PCR of 7 to 11 cycles using a sample-barcoded 5' primer and a J-beta primer mix. TCRdb re-called the 5' RACE reads through MiXCR, storing one row per CDR3 protein. Among about 570,000 distinct CDR3 sequences listed, roughly 28% were seen once. The specimen sequenced was blood. The origin of the receptors is a woman in her 70s in good health.

V usage is TRBV7-2 and J usage is TRBJ2-7; 12 bases are shared with TRBD2. The germline V gene has CDR1 SGHTA and CDR2 FQGNSA. The CDR3 covers 15 residues. V lost 6 bases and J lost 3; bases outside the gene matches: 6. CDR3 region: CASSFQTSGGYEQYF. The CDR3 DNA reads as TGTGCCAGCAGTTTTCAGACTAGCGGGGGCTACGAGCAGTACTTC.

This clonotype has a handful of counts. This sequence joins TRBV6-2 or TRBV6-3 and TRBJ2-1, with 9 bases that match TRBD2. The CDR3 spans 13 residues. Germline loops: CDR1 MNHEY, CDR2 SVGEGT. V dropped 2 bases and J dropped 11; count of bases not matched to a gene: 4. The CDR3 protein is CASSYGSGGQQFF. The CDR3 region has the DNA TGTGCCAGCAGTTACGGGAGCGGGGGGCAGCAGTTCTTC.

This clonotype was seen only a few times. The J gene is TRBJ1-1, the V gene TRBV5-1; D is undetermined. The V end lost 4 bases, the J end lost 0 bases, and 7 bases lay between the germline ends. The CDR3 totals 13 residues. CDR1 and CDR2 from the germline V gene are SGHRS and YFSETQ. The CDR3 DNA reads TGCGCCAGCAGCATCCTCCTGAACACTGAAGCTTTCTTT. It yields the protein CASSILLNTEAFF.

This clonotype was found many times. V and J are TRBV5-1 and TRBJ2-6, with unresolved D. Germline V CDR1 and CDR2: SGHRS, YFSETQ. V shed 0 bases and J shed 0 bases, with 4 bases lying between them. The CDR3 has 15 amino acids. CDR3 residues: CASSLGVSGANVLTF. CDR3 in DNA: TGCGCCAGCAGCTTGGGGGTCTCTGGGGCCAACGTCCTGACTTTC.

The rearrangement links TRBV5-1 to TRBJ2-5; possibly TRBD2 for D (7 bases). The CDR3 totals 16 residues. Per germline, CDR1 SGHRS and CDR2 YFSETQ. V lost 5 bases, J lost 5 bases, and 22 bases lay in between. The CDR3 coding sequence is TGCGCCAGCAGGATCCGGACGGGGGGCACCTCGGAGACCCAGTACTTC. It encodes CASRIRTGGTSETQYF.

V is TRBV3-1 and J is TRBJ1-2, with D hard to call. V was cut by 0 bases and J by 5 bases, with 7 bases left in between. The CDR3 runs to 13 residues. The V gene's germline CDR1 is LGHDT and CDR2 YNNKEL (reference sequence). CDR3 nucleotides: TGTGCCAGCAGCCAAGATCACGGGTATGGCTACACCTTC. Translation gives CASSQDHGYGYTF.

This clonotype was seen more than once but under ten times. The V call is TRBV6-5, the J call TRBJ2-5; perhaps TRBD2 as D (5 bases). The end of the DNA aligns better with TRBJ2-7, so the J call may be wrong. This CDR3 region has 15 residues. From germline, CDR1 is MNHEY and CDR2 SVGAGI. The CDR3 spells CASKDTGSMGYEQYF. As DNA, the CDR3 is TGTGCCAGCAAGGATACGGGGTCGATGGGTTACGAGCAGTACTTC.

This clonotype was seen a handful of times. The chain joins TRBV15 to TRBJ2-5; 9 bases are a match to TRBD1. The germline CDR1 and CDR2 sequences are LNHNV and YYDKDF (reference sequence). CDR3 length: 16 residues. V was pared by 0 bases and J by 10 bases, with 12 bases of the junction left unmatched. CDR3 region: CATSREVKPGQGDQYF. The CDR3 DNA reads TGTGCCACCAGCAGAGAGGTGAAACCGGGACAGGGTGACCAGTACTTC.

There are many counts of this clonotype. V gene TRBV6-2 or TRBV6-3 combines with J gene TRBJ2-7; 10 bases are a match to TRBD1. The junction had 3 bases not matched to a gene; V was cut back by 6 bases and J by 1 base. In germline, CDR1 is MNHEY, CDR2 SVGEGT. The CDR3 spans 14 residues. CDR3 protein: CASRPGQGSYEQYF. For the CDR3, the DNA is TGTGCCAGCAGACCGGGACAGGGGTCCTACGAGCAGTACTTC.

This clonotype came up many times. The V gene is TRBV12-3 or TRBV12-4, the J gene TRBJ1-4; D is uncertain. Trimming took 5 bases from V and 8 from J, leaving 12 bases between them. The CDR3 is 13 amino acids. CDR3 DNA: TGTGCCAGCAGTCCGACACGACGGGAAAAACTGTTTTTT. Translating gives CASSPTRREKLFF.

In this sample, this clonotype turned up many times. The rearrangement joins TRBV25-1 to TRBJ2-4, with D tentatively TRBD1 or TRBD2 (6 bases each). CDR1 MGHDK and CDR2 SYGVNS come from the germline V gene. The V and J ends lost 1 base and 2 bases respectively, with 15 bases between them. The CDR3 is made up of 17 amino acids. The CDR3 loop is CASSESPHRDSKNIQYF. In DNA, the CDR3 is TGTGCCAGCAGTGAATCCCCCCACAGGGACTCCAAAAACATTCAGTACTTC. Variable domain in full (rest from reference TRBV25-1 and TRBJ2-4): EADIYQTPRYLVIGTGKKITLECSQTMGHDKMYWYQQDPGMELHLIHYSYGVNSTEKGDLSSESTVSRIRTEHFPLTLESARPSHTSQYLCASSESPHRDSKNIQYFGAGTRLSVL.

This clonotype was seen a single time. V gene TRBV20-1 combines with J gene TRBJ1-1; D is undetermined. V lost 0 bases and J lost 1, with 9 bases in between. This CDR3 has 14 amino acids. Germline V gene sequence: CDR1 DFQATT, CDR2 SNEGSKA (reference sequence). The CDR3 coding sequence is TGCAGTGCTAGAGATAGTGAGAGGAACACTGAAGCTTTCTTT. Amino acids: CSARDSERNTEAFF.

The rearrangement uses TRBV7-2 and TRBJ2-5; 8 nucleotides match TRBD2. Trimming removed 1 base from V and 10 bases from J; junction bases left unmatched: 14. This CDR3 spans 16 amino acids. Germline V lookup: CDR1 SGHTA, CDR2 FQGNSA. The CDR3 loop is CASSLVFWGGSGGQYF. The CDR3 DNA follows: TGTGCCAGCAGCTTAGTGTTTTGGGGCGGCAGCGGGGGCCAGTACTTC.

In its sample, this clonotype was seen many times. V gene TRBV2 combines with J gene TRBJ1-2; D is undetermined. There are 12 residues in the CDR3. Germline values: CDR1 SNHLY, CDR2 FYNNEI. Trimming removed 7 bases from V and 5 bases from J, with 11 bases in between. CDR3 nucleotides: TGTGCCAGCAAGGCGGGCCAATATGGCTACACCTTC. Translation gives CASKAGQYGYTF.

The gene calls are TRBV3-1 and TRBJ2-5; 8 positions match TRBD1. The end of the DNA fits TRBJ2-1 better, so the J call may be wrong. Germline CDR1 reads LGHDT; CDR2 reads YNNKEL (reference sequence). The CDR3 has 15 residues. The CDR3 DNA reads TGTGCCAGCAGCCAAGTAGGGGACAGGCTCGATGAGCAGTTCTTC. The encoded protein is CASSQVGDRLDEQFF.

This clonotype was counted once. The V call is TRBV4-1, the J call TRBJ2-5; TRBD1 is a possible D gene (5 bases). The ends were cut back, 0 bases at V and 2 bases at J, with 13 bases in the middle. The CDR3 sequence is 16 residues long. Germline-derived CDR1 and CDR2 are MGHRA and YSYEKL. The CDR3 reads CASSQDSPTEQETQYF. As DNA, the CDR3 is TGCGCCAGCAGCCAAGATTCTCCGACAGAGCAAGAGACCCAGTACTTC.

The V call is TRBV18, the J call TRBJ2-6; D gene unclear. The CDR3 contains 15 residues. The germline V gene has CDR1 KGHSH and CDR2 LQKENI. Trimming cost V 6 bases and J 0 bases, with 9 bases left between them. The CDR3 DNA sequence: TGTGCCAGCTCCCGCGGACCCTCTGGGGCCAACGTCCTGACTTTC. Its translation is CASSRGPSGANVLTF.

The rearrangement uses TRBV7-2 and TRBJ2-7; 7 bases fit TRBD1. Trimming at V came to 7 bases and at J to 0 bases, leaving 9 bases not matched to a gene. Germline V gene data show CDR1 as SGHTA and CDR2 as FQGNSA. This CDR3 region has 15 residues. CDR3 nucleotides: TGTGCCAGCACCTTTCAGGGGGTCAGCTCCTACGAGCAGTACTTC. Translated, it gives CASTFQGVSSYEQYF. The full variable domain, completed using reference TRBV7-2 and TRBJ2-7, is GAGVSQSPSNKVTEKGKDVELRCDPISGHTALYWYRQSLGQGLEFLIYFQGNSAPDKSGLPSDRFSAERTGGSVSTLTIQRTQQEDSAVYLCASTFQGVSSYEQYFGPGTRLTVT.

This clonotype was detected a few times. J is TRBJ1-2 and V is TRBV30; 7 bases are shared with TRBD1. The germline V gene has CDR1 GTSNPN and CDR2 SVGIG (reference sequence). CDR3 length equals 13 residues. With V trimmed by 1 base and J by 1 base, 0 bases remained unmatched. The CDR3 loop is CAWSDRGNYGYTF. CDR3 in DNA: TGTGCCTGGAGTGACAGGGGTAACTATGGCTACACCTTC.

This clonotype was observed a few times. The rearrangement links TRBV29-1 to TRBJ2-5; D is undetermined. The end of the DNA is better explained by TRBJ2-1, so the J call may be wrong. In germline, CDR1 is SQVTM, CDR2 ANQGSEA. The CDR3 length is 13 residues. In DNA form, the CDR3 reads TGCAGCGTTTACCCAGCAATCTACAATGAGCAGTTCTTC. This gives the protein CSVYPAIYNEQFF.

This clonotype occurred a few times. The rearrangement links TRBV3-1 to TRBJ2-5, with 8 bases lining up with TRBD2. The DNA matches TRBJ2-7 better at its end, which makes the J call doubtful. The CDR3 is 15 residues long. CDR1 and CDR2 from the germline V gene are LGHDT and YNNKEL (reference sequence). CDR3 residues: CASSQDGTSNGEQYF. The CDR3 DNA follows: TGTGCCAGCAGCCAAGATGGGACTAGTAATGGCGAGCAGTACTTC.

The V gene is TRBV4-3, the J gene TRBJ1-1; no clear D gene. The V end lost 1 base, the J end lost 6 bases, and 15 bases lay between the germline ends. Germline V gene data show CDR1 as LGHNA and CDR2 as YSLEER. This CDR3 contains 15 residues. The CDR3 here is CASSQAVGRMPEAFF. DNA for the CDR3: TGCGCCAGCAGCCAAGCTGTTGGCAGGATGCCTGAAGCTTTCTTT.

This clonotype was seen more than once but under ten times. The V call is TRBV20-1, the J call TRBJ2-7; 8 nucleotides agree with TRBD2. This CDR3 contains 16 residues. The germline CDR1 and CDR2 sequences are DFQATT and SNEGSKA (reference sequence). V trimming: 5 bases; J trimming: 4 bases; junction bases outside the gene matches: 16. CDR3 in amino acids: CSAPGRATPEGYEQYF. CDR3 nucleotide sequence: TGCAGTGCTCCCGGGAGGGCGACACCGGAGGGTTACGAGCAGTACTTC.

This clonotype was observed a handful of times. The V and J genes are TRBV10-3 and TRBJ2-1; the match to TRBD1 covers 10 bases. Germline V lookup: CDR1 ENHRY, CDR2 SYGVKD. CDR3 length: 15 residues. J was trimmed by 5 bases and V by 6 bases; bases with no gene match: 7. The DNA of the CDR3 is TGTGCCATCAGATCGGACAGGGGGTCGGACAATGAGCAGTTCTTC. Amino acid sequence: CAIRSDRGSDNEQFF.

This clonotype has more than one count but fewer than ten. V usage is TRBV30 and J usage is TRBJ2-1; 7 bases map to TRBD1. Germline values: CDR1 GTSNPN, CDR2 SVGIG (reference sequence). V shed 2 bases, J shed 2 bases, and the junction held 9 bases outside the gene matches. The CDR3 length is 16 residues. CDR3 amino acids: CAWSFTNRGPYNEQFF. As DNA, the CDR3 is TGTGCCTGGAGTTTCACCAACAGGGGCCCCTACAATGAGCAGTTCTTC.